One sample yielded the 10 T cell receptor beta chains listed below, sequenced in a study of metastatic and nonmetastatic thyroid tumors. TCRdb re-clonotyped the PCR reads through MiXCR. Here the sample spans approximately 69,000 clones, 14% being singletons. Each patient came to thyroid surgery without any prior treatment (of any kind). The sequenced sample was blood. Receptors originate from a male donor with papillary thyroid cancer or a benign thyroid nodule (not recorded which). Some clones in this sample may be carry-over from other donors' samples.

This clone was seen only a few times. The chain combines TRBV27 with TRBJ2-7, with D possibly TRBD1 on 5 matching bases. This CDR3 contains 14 residues. Germline V gene lookup returns CDR1 MNHEY and CDR2 SMNVEV (reference sequence). In DNA form, the CDR3 reads TGTTCCAGCAAACTTCGGACATGCCCCCACGAGCAGTACGTC. Protein product: CSSKLRTCPHEQYV.

This chain links TRBV18 with TRBJ2-7; D gene unclear. The length of the CDR3 is 15 residues. Trimming shortened V by 2 bases and J by 0 bases, and 11 bases separated the two germline ends. Germline CDR1 is KGHSH and CDR2 is LQKENI. For the CDR3, the DNA is TGTGCCAGCTCACCAGGGATGAGGAGCTCCTACGAGCAGTACTTC. It encodes CASSPGMRSSYEQYF.

This clone was recorded many times. This chain joins TRBV5-1 and TRBJ2-3, with D perhaps matching TRBD2 (6 bases). Trimming cost V 0 bases and J 2 bases, with 10 bases left between them. The CDR3 runs 15 residues. Germline CDR1 is SGHRS and CDR2 is YFSETQ. The CDR3 sequence is CASSLAGLITDTQYF. The CDR3 region has the DNA TGCGCCAGCAGCTTGGCGGGACTTATCACAGATACGCAGTATTTT.

This clone was counted many times. This chain connects TRBV4-1 to TRBJ1-1; D remains unclear. This CDR3 has 14 amino acids. The germline V gene encodes CDR1 MGHRA and CDR2 YSYEKL. With 0 bases removed from V and 0 bases from J, the gap between germline ends came to 5 bases. CDR3 residues: CASSQDWMNTEAFF. The DNA of the CDR3 is TGCGCCAGCAGCCAAGATTGGATGAACACTGAAGCTTTCTTT.

This clone was recorded a few times. The rearrangement uses TRBV6-2 or TRBV6-3 and TRBJ2-1, with unresolved D. The CDR3 spans 15 residues. Germline CDR1 MNHEY, CDR2 SVGEGT. The germline V and J ends were trimmed by 7 bases and 8 bases, with 21 bases remaining between them. The CDR3 DNA sequence: TGTGCCAGCATTGAAGTACCCGTTTCGATCTATGAGCAGTTCTTC. It encodes CASIEVPVSIYEQFF.

This clone came up many times. The rearrangement uses TRBV19 and TRBJ1-1, with TRBD1 as a possible D gene (5 bases). CDR1 is LNHDA, CDR2 SQIVND, per germline (reference sequence). CDR3 length equals 15 residues. V was trimmed by 3 bases and J by 2 bases, leaving 13 bases between them. CDR3 residues: CASSIRQTSNTEAFF. CDR3 coding DNA: TGTGCCAGTAGTATCAGACAGACCTCTAACACTGAAGCTTTCTTT.

Ten or more counts support this clone. V usage is TRBV7-6 and J usage is TRBJ2-5; no clear D. V was trimmed by 3 bases and J by 5 bases, leaving 13 bases between them. Germline lookup yields CDR1 SGHVS and CDR2 FNYEAQ. The CDR3 is 14 amino acids. The CDR3 region is CASSFPKPEETQYF. The CDR3 region has the DNA TGTGCCAGCAGCTTCCCTAAACCAGAGGAGACCCAGTACTTC.

This clone was seen repeatedly, ten times or more. This chain links TRBV3-1 with TRBJ1-4; 12 positions match TRBD1. The V gene's germline CDR1 is LGHDT and CDR2 YNNKEL (reference sequence). The ends lost 4 bases at V and 10 bases at J; junction bases unmatched: 4. The CDR3 spans 14 residues. CDR3 amino acids: CASSLGQGAGKLFF. The CDR3 bases are TGTGCCAGCAGCCTGGGACAGGGGGCTGGAAAACTGTTTTTT.

Regarding this clone: This may come from a read error, since a much larger clone is one base off. CDR3 DNA sequence: TGTGCCATCAGCCAAGGGACTAGGGGGGATGAGCAGTTCTTC. It yields the protein CAISQGTRGDEQFF. The rearrangement links TRBV3-1 to TRBJ2-1, with 8 bases matching TRBD2. The CDR3 extends over 14 amino acids. Germline CDR1 LGHDT, CDR2 YNNKEL (reference sequence).

The table lists this clone with a few counts. The rearrangement joins TRBV2 to TRBJ1-1; D perhaps matches TRBD1 (5 bases). The CDR3 extends over 13 amino acids. The V end lost 2 bases, the J end lost 6 bases, and 10 bases lay between the germline ends. CDR1 and CDR2 (germline): SNHLY, FYNNEI. CDR3 loop: CASSERGQAEAFF. CDR3 DNA sequence: TGTGCCAGCAGTGAAAGGGGCCAAGCTGAAGCTTTCTTT.